This T cell receptor beta chain was recovered during a study of somatic mutations in cytotoxic T cells in rheumatoid arthritis (dated by TCRdb to about 2017). With regard to the full study: Right after diagnosis and prior to the start of any treatment, about 29 ml EDTA of peripheral blood was drawn from patients. Some V beta antibody-stained T-cell populations were flow-sorted on a FACSAria II or Sony SH800 at nearly 100% purity, and sorted V beta1+ cells also underwent TCRB sequencing. Median age was essentially the same in the patient group and the control group. Whether expanded CD8+ T-cell clones in untreated, newly diagnosed rheumatoid arthritis carry somatic mutations was the study question, and clonality was characterized with TCRB deep sequencing. A total of around 62 rheumatoid arthritis patients and over 15 healthy controls underwent TCRB deep sequencing.

To note about this clone: Its target antigen remains unknown. Per-base quality was not reported, and no clone a single base away is much larger than it.

Genomic DNA underwent TCRB CDR3 sequencing using the immunoSEQ assay. Per the authors' processing: Only a few patient CD8+ clones larger than 1% matched published virus-specific TCRB sequences when compared against them. Analyses were restricted to productive TCRB rearrangements. A clone was defined by a unique TCRB CDR3 sequence, and clonality was computed as a productive clonality index based on Shannon entropy. Repertoire overlap between two samples was calculated from the template counts of each clone relative to total templates per sample. V-gene usage from TCRB sequencing and V-gene usage measured by flow cytometry were correlated (Spearman r of 0.61). The clones in this table, taken by TCRdb from immuneACCESS, are in-frame only. Not every clone is retained; where verified, under half of the shortfall comes from an unresolved V gene, and the cause of the rest is unknown. The V and J calls and the clone size are those of that table, but D and trimming were determined from the DNA. The sample includes about 7,100 clones, with around 80% observed a single time. The ten largest clones add up to approximately 11% of the sample.

General study outcomes and caveats: An increase of CD8+ clonality with age was seen in patients (Spearman r ≈ 0.46) but not in healthy controls. The expanded CD8+ clones had unknown antigen targets, and not appearing in virus-specific databases did not rule out that they were virus-specific. CD8+ T-cell clonality in rheumatoid arthritis patients was not significantly different from that in age-matched healthy controls. The largest CD8+ clone made up more than 20% of CD8+ cells in about an eighth of the 65 patients, and blood and synovial fluid shared several identical CD8+ TCRB sequences. The slight TRBV07 underrepresentation in patients was not adjusted for multiple comparisons.

Positive magnetic bead selection on an AutoMACS was used to isolate CD4+ and CD8+ cells, with flow cytometry used to check purity. Clonal expansions were first screened by flow cytometry with a TCR V beta antibody panel, then characterized by TCRB deep sequencing of sorted CD8+ fractions. Isolation of peripheral blood mononuclear cells was done through Ficoll-Paque PLUS density gradient separation. Nucleospin Tissue or Tissue XS kits were used to extract DNA from CD4-enriched, CD8-enriched or PBMC samples, and a Qubit 2.0 fluorometer was used for quantification. There are 15 amino acids in the CDR3, from cysteine to phenylalanine inclusive. The only DNA kept is the CDR3, 45 bases in frame from the first base. Unmatched junction bases come to 5, with V trimmed by 4 bases and J by 3 bases. Sequences SGHDT (CDR1) and YYEEEE (CDR2) are obtained from the germline V gene.

The clonotype originates from an adult with rheumatoid arthritis. The chain is encoded by TRBV5-6 joined to TRBJ2-1, with 9 junctional bases fitting TRBD2. Sequencing was carried out using CD8+ T cells sorted from blood. The DNA sequence reads TGTGCCAGCAGCCCCGTAGCGGGGGTCTACAATGAGCAGTTCTTC. Its amino acids are CASSPVAGVYNEQFF.